Sequencing of this TCR beta chain was carried out in a study of T cell repertoires in cytomegalovirus infection. About the study: CMV infection and matching HLA type were both indicated by public TCR beta signatures. Broader study findings: It was HLA-C-restricted CMV-specific TCR beta clonotypes that dominated the response ex vivo. The cumulative frequency of public TCR beta families identified carriers of CMV plus the relevant HLA.

Many counts were recorded for this clonotype. The antigen is unknown. TCRdb re-derived calls from the reads in MiXCR, one entry per CDR3 protein. This sample has a few hundred thousand distinct CDR3 sequences, with roughly 18% found just once. CDR1 and CDR2 from the germline V gene are SGHTA and FQGNSA. The CDR3 is 14 residues long. Trimming removed 5 bases from V and 4 bases from J, with 12 bases in between. This sequence was found in a human donor in good health (CMV status not recorded). Some clones in this sample may be carry-over from other donors' samples. The chain joins TRBV7-2 to TRBJ2-1, with D perhaps TRBD1 (6 bases). The sample consisted of PBMCs. CDR3 amino acids: CASSPPGTYNEQFF. DNA for the CDR3: TGTGCCAGCAGCCCCCCGGGGACATACAATGAGCAGTTCTTC.